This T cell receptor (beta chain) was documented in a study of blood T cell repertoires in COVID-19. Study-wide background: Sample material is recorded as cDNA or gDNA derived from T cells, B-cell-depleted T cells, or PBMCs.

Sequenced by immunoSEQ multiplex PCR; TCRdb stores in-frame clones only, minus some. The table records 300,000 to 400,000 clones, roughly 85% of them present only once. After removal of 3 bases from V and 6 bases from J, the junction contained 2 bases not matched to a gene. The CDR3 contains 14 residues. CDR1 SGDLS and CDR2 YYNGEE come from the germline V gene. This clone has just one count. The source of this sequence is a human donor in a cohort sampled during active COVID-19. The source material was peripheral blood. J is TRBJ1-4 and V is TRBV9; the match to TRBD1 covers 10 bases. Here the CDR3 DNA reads TGTGCCAGCAGCGCCGGGACAGGGGATGAAAAACTGTTTTTT. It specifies CASSAGTGDEKLFF. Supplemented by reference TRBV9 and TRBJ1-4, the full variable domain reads DSGVTQTPKHLITATGQRVTLRCSPRSGDLSVYWYQQSLDQGLQFLIQYYNGEERAKGNILERFSAQQFPDLHSELNLSSLELGDSALYFCASSAGTGDEKLFFGSGTQLSVL.